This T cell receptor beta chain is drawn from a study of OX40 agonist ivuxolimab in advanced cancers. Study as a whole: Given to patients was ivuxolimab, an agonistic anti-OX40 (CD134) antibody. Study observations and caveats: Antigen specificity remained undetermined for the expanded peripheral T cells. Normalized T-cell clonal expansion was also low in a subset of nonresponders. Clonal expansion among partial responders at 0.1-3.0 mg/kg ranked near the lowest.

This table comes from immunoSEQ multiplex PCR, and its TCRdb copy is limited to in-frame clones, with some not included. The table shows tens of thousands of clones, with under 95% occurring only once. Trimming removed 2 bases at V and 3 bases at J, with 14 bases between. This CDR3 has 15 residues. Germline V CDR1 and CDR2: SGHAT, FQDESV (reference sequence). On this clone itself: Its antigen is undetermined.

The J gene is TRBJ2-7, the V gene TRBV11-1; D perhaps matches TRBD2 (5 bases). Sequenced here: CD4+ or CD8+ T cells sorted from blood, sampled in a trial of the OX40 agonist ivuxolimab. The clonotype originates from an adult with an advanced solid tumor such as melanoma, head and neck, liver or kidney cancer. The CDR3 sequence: CASSLSRTLNYEQYF. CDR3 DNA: TGTGCCAGCAGCTTAAGTCGGACTCTAAACTACGAGCAGTACTTC.